Following are 13 T cell receptor beta chains from one sample sequenced in a study of Graves' ophthalmopathy and Graves' hyperthyroidism. Amplifying from RNA transcripts, the study obtained TCR beta CDR3 regions. HTBI-primed RT-PCR formed the first round, and a multiplex PCR formed the second. Using its own MiXCR run on the multiplex PCR reads, TCRdb lists one record per CDR3 protein. Of 1 million to 1.3 million distinct CDR3 sequences listed, about 38% were seen once; the top ten hold over 8.5%. Sequenced sample: peripheral blood or thyroid tissue (not recorded which). All receptors come from an adult man with Graves' hyperthyroidism.

The table lists this clonotype with many counts. The gene calls are TRBV7-2 and TRBJ1-4; D might be TRBD1 (5 bases). The CDR3 sequence is 16 residues long. Between the trimmed V and J ends, which lost 4 bases and 2 bases, there was a span of 14 bases. Germline values: CDR1 SGHTA, CDR2 FQGNSA. CDR3 loop: CASSSARGLTNEKLFF. The DNA for the CDR3 is TGTGCCAGCAGCTCAGCGAGGGGCCTGACTAATGAAAAACTGTTTTTT.

With regard to this clonotype: This may arise from a read error, as a much more abundant clone is one base away. The chain carries TRBV19 and TRBJ2-7; tentative D call: TRBD1 (6 bases). In germline, CDR1 is LNHDA, CDR2 SQIVND (reference sequence). The CDR3 runs to 14 residues. The CDR3 nucleotides read TGTACCAGTGGTACAGGGCACTTAGTGAGCGAGCAGTACTTC. Amino acid sequence: CTSGTGHLVSEQYF.

Points on this clonotype: One base away lies a much larger clone, so this may be a sequencing read error. The chain couples TRBV20-1 to TRBJ1-1, with D uncertain. The germline V gene encodes CDR1 DFQATT and CDR2 SNEGSKA (reference sequence). The length of the CDR3 is 14 residues. Between the trimmed V and J ends, which lost 5 bases and 0 bases, there was a span of 13 bases. CDR3 amino acids: CSAVGLGMNTEAFF. DNA for the CDR3: TGCAGTGCTGTGGGGTTGGGGATGAACACTGAAGCTTTCTTT.

This clonotype has ten or more counts. The chain carries TRBV29-1 and TRBJ2-7; D uncertain. The CDR3 is 11 amino acids. The V gene's germline CDR1 is SQVTM and CDR2 ANQGSEA. Trimming took off 1 base at V and 4 bases at J, with 5 bases between the two ends. CDR3 protein: CSVEVKYEQYF. The CDR3 DNA follows: TGCAGCGTTGAAGTCAAGTACGAGCAGTACTTC.

This chain links TRBV29-1 with TRBJ1-1; 9 bases map to TRBD1. CDR3 length equals 14 residues. Germline V CDR1 and CDR2: SQVTM, ANQGSEA. After removal of 3 bases from V and 1 base from J, the junction contained 3 bases not matched to a gene. The CDR3 is CSVEAGQGNTEAFF. CDR3 DNA: TGCAGCGTTGAGGCGGGACAGGGGAACACTGAAGCTTTCTTT.

The chain has TRBV12-3 or TRBV12-4 and TRBJ2-5, with 7 bases that match TRBD1. The trim removed 6 bases at V and 7 bases at J, leaving 11 bases unmatched. This CDR3 contains 14 residues. The CDR3, as DNA: TGTGCCAGCAGGCGGACAGGTGGATACGTGACCCAGTACTTC. Its protein is CASRRTGGYVTQYF.

This clonotype came up many times. The chain links TRBV7-9 to TRBJ1-1; D gene uncertain. The CDR3 contains 11 residues. With 1 base removed from V and 7 bases from J, the gap between germline ends came to 4 bases. Germline V gene data show CDR1 as SEHNR and CDR2 as FQNEAQ (reference sequence). CDR3 sequence (DNA): TGTGCCAGCAGCTTAGGTCATGAAGCTTTCTTT. As protein: CASSLGHEAFF. The variable domain in full, completed from reference TRBV7-9 and TRBJ1-1, reads DTGVSQNPRHKITKRGQNVTFRCDPISEHNRLYWYRQTLGQGPEFLTYFQNEAQLEKSRLLSDRFSAERPKGSFSTLEIQRTEQGDSAMYLCASSLGHEAFFGQGTRLTVV.

This clonotype appeared once. The chain carries TRBV19 and TRBJ1-5, with TRBD1 matching over 11 bases. The CDR3 runs 16 residues. The V and J ends lost 10 bases and 7 bases, in that order; junction bases with no gene match: 15. Germline values: CDR1 LNHDA, CDR2 SQIVND (reference sequence). The DNA for the CDR3 is TGTGCCACTCGCGGACAGGGGGCGTCAGTGAACCAGCCCCAGCATTTT. Its translation is CATRGQGASVNQPQHF.

The chain has TRBV7-6 and TRBJ2-5; tentative D call: TRBD2 (5 bases). V gave up 5 bases and J gave up 2 bases, with 18 bases separating them. This CDR3 is 16 amino acids long. From germline, CDR1 is SGHVS and CDR2 FNYEAQ. DNA for the CDR3: TGTGCCAGCAGCGGGCGGGTTAGGCTAGCACAAGAGACCCAGTACTTC. The encoded protein is CASSGRVRLAQETQYF.

This chain connects TRBV25-1 to TRBJ2-5, with 10 bases lining up with TRBD2. Germline loops: CDR1 MGHDK, CDR2 SYGVNS. The V segment lost 5 bases and the J segment 7 bases; nucleotides outside the gene matches: 10. This CDR3 is 15 amino acids long. The CDR3 here is CASSPHTSGMGTQYF. CDR3 bases: TGTGCCAGCAGTCCCCACACTAGCGGGATGGGGACCCAGTACTTC.

V gene TRBV12-3 or TRBV12-4 combines with J gene TRBJ1-1; 8 nucleotides match TRBD1. The CDR3 has 13 residues. V shed 8 bases, J shed 2 bases, and the junction held 4 bases outside the gene matches. The DNA for the CDR3 is TGTGCCAGCCTCGACAGGGGAAACACTGAAGCTTTCTTT. Protein product: CASLDRGNTEAFF.

The chain has TRBV20-1 and TRBJ2-2, with 9 positions matching TRBD2. CDR3 length: 16 amino acids. CDR1 and CDR2 (germline): DFQATT, SNEGSKA (reference sequence). V gave up 0 bases and J gave up 6 bases; unmatched junction bases: 8. The CDR3 coding sequence is TGCAGTGCTAGAGATCTTAGCGGGGGAACTCCCGGGGAGCTGTTTTTT. Its protein is CSARDLSGGTPGELFF.

Many counts were recorded for this clonotype. This chain links TRBV7-6 with TRBJ2-2; the match to TRBD2 covers 11 bases. V lost 1 base to trimming and J lost 6 bases; unmatched junction nucleotides: 7. Germline V CDR1 and CDR2: SGHVS, FNYEAQ. The CDR3 runs 17 residues. In DNA form, the CDR3 reads TGTGCCAGCAGCTTAGTACGAATAGCGGGAGGGCCCGGGGAGCTGTTTTTT. Its protein product is CASSLVRIAGGPGELFF.